This T cell receptor beta chain was sequenced during a study of shared clonotypes between healthy human individuals. Regarding the study as a whole: Sample collection involved blood only; tissue repertoires are likely different. Estimated clonotype richness was generally higher in naive than memory subsets.

Naive CD8 isolation took CD45RO-negative cells positively selected for CCR7 and excluded terminally differentiated effector memory CD45RA+ cells. Regarding this clone: Its antigen is unknown.

Losses at the gene ends were 2 bases for V and 6 bases for J; bases not matched to a gene: 1. This CDR3 spans 12 amino acids. The germline CDR1 and CDR2 sequences are SQVTM and ANQGSEA. In the authors' methods: ImmunoSEQ junction-only sequences lacked quality scores, so their filtering differed. Profiled with immunoSEQ multiplex PCR; TCRdb holds only in-frame clones, not every one. V, J and clone size reflect that table, while D and trimming were determined from the DNA. The sample consists of over 800,000 clones, 92% of them appearing once. The sequence came from a man aged 30-40 years in good health. Sequenced: naive CD8+ T cells sorted from blood. V and J are TRBV29-1 and TRBJ2-4; 7 bases are a match to TRBD2. The CDR3 region is CSVEREGNIQYF. In DNA, the CDR3 is TGCAGCGTTGAAAGGGAGGGAAACATTCAGTACTTC. Combining the CDR3 with reference TRBV29-1 and TRBJ2-4 gives the whole variable domain SAVISQKPSRDICQRGTSLTIQCQVDSQVTMMFWYRQQPGQSLTLIATANQGSEATYESGFVIDKFPISRPNLTFSTLTVSNMSPEDSSIYLCSVEREGNIQYFGAGTRLSVL.